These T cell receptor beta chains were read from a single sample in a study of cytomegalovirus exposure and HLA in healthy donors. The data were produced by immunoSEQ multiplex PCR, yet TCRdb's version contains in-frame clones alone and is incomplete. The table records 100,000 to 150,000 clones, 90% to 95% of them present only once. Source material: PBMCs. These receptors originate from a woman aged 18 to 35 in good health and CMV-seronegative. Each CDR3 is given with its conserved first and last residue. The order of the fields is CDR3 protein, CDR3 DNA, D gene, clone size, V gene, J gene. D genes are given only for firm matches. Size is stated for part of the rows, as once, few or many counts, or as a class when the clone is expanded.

CSVTMRESGYNEQFF	TGCAGCGTTACAATGCGGGAGTCGGGTTACAATGAGCAGTTCTTC	TRBD2	NA	TRBV29-1	TRBJ2-1
CASSYLAGGLDEQFF	TGTGCCAGCAGTTACTTGGCGGGAGGGCTGGATGAGCAGTTCTTC	TRBD2	NA	TRBV6-5	TRBJ2-1
CASSPGTSGYNEQFF	TGTGCCAGCTCACCAGGGACTAGCGGTTACAATGAGCAGTTCTTC	TRBD2	NA	TRBV18	TRBJ2-1
CASREGGGRLTEQFF	TGTGCCAGTAGGGAAGGGGGGGGAAGGTTAACTGAGCAGTTCTTC	NA	NA	TRBV19	TRBJ2-1
CASSKRARGHSF	TGTGCCAGCAGCAAAAGGGCACGAGGACACTCTTTT	NA	NA	TRBV21-1	TRBJ1-5
CASSYGRGWNQPQHF	TGTGCCAGCAGTTACGGCAGGGGTTGGAATCAGCCCCAGCATTTT	NA	NA	TRBV6-5	TRBJ1-5
CASSFYSRTSGDTQYF	TGTGCCAGCAGCTTTTACTCGAGGACTAGCGGGGATACGCAGTATTTT	TRBD2	NA	TRBV7-2	TRBJ2-3
CAWSVRGLQPQHF	TGTGCCTGGAGTGTCAGGGGGCTCCAGCCCCAGCATTTT	TRBD1	NA	TRBV30	TRBJ1-5
CASSLSDAETEAFF	TGTGCCAGCAGCTTAAGTGACGCGGAAACTGAAGCTTTCTTT	NA	NA	TRBV11-2	TRBJ1-1
CASKGGATNEKLFF	TGTGCCAGTAAGGGAGGTGCAACTAATGAAAAACTGTTTTTT	NA	NA	TRBV19	TRBJ1-4
CASSLAGLAGGPSQETQYF	TGTGCCAGCAGCTTAGCTGGACTAGCGGGGGGGCCAAGCCAAGAGACCCAGTACTTC	TRBD2	NA	TRBV7-2	TRBJ2-5
CASSRPGLATYNEQFF	TGTGCCAGCAGTCGACCGGGACTAGCGACCTACAATGAGCAGTTCTTC	TRBD2	NA	TRBV27	TRBJ2-1
CASSPLAGSSYEQYF	TGTGCCAGCAGCCCATTAGCGGGTTCCTCCTACGAGCAGTACTTC	TRBD2	NA	TRBV5-4	TRBJ2-7
CSAPGQGGYTF	TGCAGTGCTCCGGGACAGGGTGGCTACACCTTC	TRBD1	NA	TRBV20-1	TRBJ1-2
CASSLGSSNQPQHF	TGTGCCAGCAGTTTAGGGAGTAGCAATCAGCCCCAGCATTTT	NA	NA	TRBV28	TRBJ1-5
CASSLGGGDYEQYF	TGCGCCAGCAGCTTGGGGGGCGGCGACTACGAGCAGTACTTC	NA	NA	TRBV5-1	TRBJ2-7
CASSVAYRTTDTQYF	TGTGCCAGCAGCGTAGCGTACAGGACCACAGATACGCAGTATTTT	NA	NA	TRBV9	TRBJ2-3
CAWRPTSGGFRETQYF	TGTGCCTGGCGACCGACTAGCGGGGGATTTAGAGAGACCCAGTACTTC	TRBD2	NA	TRBV30	TRBJ2-5
CASSPGTDRAKNIQYF	TGCGCCAGCAGCCCGGGGACGGACAGGGCCAAAAACATTCAGTACTTC	TRBD1	NA	TRBV5-1	TRBJ2-4
CASGQSLSGNTIYF	TGTGCCAGTGGACAGTCACTCTCTGGAAACACCATATATTTT	NA	NA	TRBV19	TRBJ1-3
CASSPFGGGLNNEQFF	TGTGCCAGCTCACCGTTTGGAGGGGGCCTTAACAATGAGCAGTTCTTC	NA	NA	TRBV18	TRBJ2-1
CASSPRTGQETQYF	TGTGCCAGCAGTCCGAGGACAGGCCAAGAGACCCAGTACTTC	TRBD1	NA	TRBV27	TRBJ2-5
CASSTGQGPYEQYF	TGTGCCAGTTCTACGGGACAGGGTCCATACGAGCAGTACTTC	TRBD1	once	TRBV28	TRBJ2-7
CASSPPGAAGTEAFF	TGTGCCAGCTCACCGCCGGGGGCAGCGGGGACTGAAGCTTTCTTT	NA	NA	TRBV18	TRBJ1-1
CASSFLGENTIYF	TGCGCCAGCAGCTTTCTTGGGGAGAACACCATATATTTT	NA	NA	TRBV5-1	TRBJ1-3
CASRYRPGDTQYF	TGTGCCAGCAGATACAGACCGGGAGATACGCAGTATTTT	NA	NA	TRBV6-5	TRBJ2-3
CASGRRQTTDTQYF	TGTGCCAGCGGGAGACGTCAGACCACAGATACGCAGTATTTT	NA	NA	TRBV27	TRBJ2-3
CASSLAGTGMLANYGYTF	TGTGCCAGCAGCTTGGCGGGGACAGGGATGTTAGCTAACTATGGCTACACCTTC	TRBD1	NA	TRBV5-6	TRBJ1-2
CASSKGAGGSGNQPQHF	TGTGCCAGCAGCAAAGGGGCAGGGGGGTCTGGGAATCAGCCCCAGCATTTT	TRBD1	NA	TRBV11-2	TRBJ1-5
CASRGDRGQETQYF	TGTGCCAGCCGAGGGGACAGGGGGCAAGAGACCCAGTACTTC	TRBD1	NA	TRBV2	TRBJ2-5
CSVVGFVGAAYEQYF	TGCAGCGTTGTAGGGTTTGTAGGGGCAGCCTACGAGCAGTACTTC	NA	NA	TRBV29-1	TRBJ2-7
CASTTVAGDVNIQYF	NA	NA	NA	TRBV28	TRBJ2-4
CASTSRQGSNQPQHF	TGTGCCAGCACATCTCGACAGGGGAGCAATCAGCCCCAGCATTTT	TRBD1	NA	TRBV19	TRBJ1-5
CSASRGGQAFF	TGCAGTGCTAGTAGAGGGGGCCAAGCTTTCTTT	TRBD1	few	TRBV20-1	TRBJ1-1
CASSFDRSAPYNSPLHF	TGTGCCAGCAGTTTCGACAGGTCAGCCCCGTATAATTCACCCCTCCACTTT	NA	NA	TRBV27	TRBJ1-6
CASSPRFTQGNQPQHF	TGTGCCAGCTCACCACGGTTCACGCAGGGCAATCAGCCCCAGCATTTT	NA	NA	TRBV18	TRBJ1-5
CASSLQGPSADTQYF	TGTGCCAGCAGCTTACAGGGACCTAGCGCAGATACGCAGTATTTT	NA	NA	TRBV7-2	TRBJ2-3
CASSWGDGVVYEQYF	TGTGCCAGCAGCTGGGGGGACGGGGTGGTGTACGAGCAGTACTTC	NA	NA	TRBV5-4	TRBJ2-7
CASRGTGRSVRGYTF	TGTGCCAGCCGGGGGACAGGGAGATCAGTGCGTGGCTACACCTTC	TRBD1	NA	TRBV19	TRBJ1-2
CASSVVNQGFSAEAFF	TGTGCCAGCAGCGTAGTAAATCAGGGTTTCAGCGCTGAAGCTTTCTTT	NA	NA	TRBV9	TRBJ1-1
CASSSDTEAFF	TGTGCCAGCAGCTCAGACACTGAAGCTTTCTTT	NA	NA	TRBV7-9	TRBJ1-1
CASRDQGASNQPQHF	TGTGCCAGCAGGGACCAGGGGGCGAGCAATCAGCCCCAGCATTTT	TRBD1	once	TRBV2	TRBJ1-5
CASSLKIDRGETQYF	TGTGCCAGCAGTCTAAAAATAGACAGGGGTGAGACCCAGTACTTC	TRBD1	NA	TRBV28	TRBJ2-5
CASSRRTLTGTKGGYTF	TGTGCCAGCAGCCGGCGCACCTTGACAGGGACCAAGGGGGGCTACACCTTC	TRBD1	NA	TRBV5-6	TRBJ1-2
CASQGANSYNEQFF	TGTGCCTCACAGGGGGCTAACTCCTACAATGAGCAGTTCTTC	TRBD1	NA	TRBV10-3	TRBJ2-1
CASSLTGGGPQETQYF	TGTGCCAGCAGCTTAACCGGGGGAGGACCGCAAGAGACCCAGTACTTC	NA	NA	TRBV7-9	TRBJ2-5
CASSLAGQGIEAFF	TGTGCCAGCAGCTTAGCCGGACAGGGGATCGAAGCTTTCTTT	TRBD1	NA	TRBV7-9	TRBJ1-1
CASSSPGVYSNQPQHF	TGTGCCAGCAGTTCTCCAGGGGTATATAGCAATCAGCCCCAGCATTTT	NA	NA	TRBV28	TRBJ1-5
CASSGLYEQYF	TGTGCCAGCAGTGGACTTTACGAGCAGTACTTC	NA	once	TRBV28	TRBJ2-7
CASSYSGQGNEKLFF	TGTGCCAGCAGTTACTCGGGACAGGGTAATGAAAAACTGTTTTTT	TRBD1	NA	TRBV6-6	TRBJ1-4
CASSESLAGEKLFF	TGTGCCAGCAGTGAAAGTCTTGCGGGTGAAAAACTGTTTTTT	NA	NA	TRBV6-1	TRBJ1-4
CASSPDRESGELFF	TGCGCCAGCAGCCCCGACAGGGAGAGCGGGGAGCTGTTTTTT	TRBD1	NA	TRBV5-1	TRBJ2-2
CASSLGTGGAGNTIYF	TGCGCCAGCAGCCTCGGGACCGGAGGGGCTGGAAACACCATATATTTT	NA	NA	TRBV5-1	TRBJ1-3
CASSLGTGLQETQYF	TGTGCCAGCAGTTTAGGGACAGGGCTCCAAGAGACCCAGTACTTC	TRBD1	NA	TRBV28	TRBJ2-5
CSVRSGAGSYNEQFF	TGCAGCGTTCGATCAGGGGCTGGCTCCTACAATGAGCAGTTCTTC	NA	NA	TRBV29-1	TRBJ2-1
CASSPLEGPGEKLFF	TGTGCCAGCTCACCCCTGGAGGGCCCTGGTGAAAAACTGTTTTTT	NA	once	TRBV18	TRBJ1-4
CAIRPEVNQPQHF	TGTGCCATCAGACCAGAGGTAAATCAGCCCCAGCATTTT	NA	NA	TRBV10-3	TRBJ1-5